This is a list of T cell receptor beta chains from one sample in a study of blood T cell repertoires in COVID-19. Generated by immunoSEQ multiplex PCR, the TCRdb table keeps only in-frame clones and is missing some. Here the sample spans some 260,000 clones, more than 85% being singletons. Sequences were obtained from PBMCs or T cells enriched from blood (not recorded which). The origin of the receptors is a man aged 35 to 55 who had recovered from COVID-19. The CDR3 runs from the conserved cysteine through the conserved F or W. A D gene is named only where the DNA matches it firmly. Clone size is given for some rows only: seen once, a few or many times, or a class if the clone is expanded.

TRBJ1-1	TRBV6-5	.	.	TGTGCCAGCACCCCTCTGATAGCTGAAGCTTTCTTT	CASTPLIAEAFF
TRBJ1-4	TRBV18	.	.	TGTGCCTCTGGGAGAACTGCAACTAATGAAAAACTGTTTTTT	CASGRTATNEKLFF
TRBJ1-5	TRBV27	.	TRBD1	TGTGCCAGCAGCGACAGGGGAGAGTCGGGCAATCAGCCCCAGCATTTT	CASSDRGESGNQPQHF
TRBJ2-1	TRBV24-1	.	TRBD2	TGTGCCACCAGTGATCGGGACACTAGCGGAAGCTCCTACAATGAGCAGTTCTTC	CATSDRDTSGSSYNEQFF
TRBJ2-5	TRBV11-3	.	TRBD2	TGTGCCAGCAGCCCTCGACTAGCGGGGGGGGAAGAGACCCAGTACTTC	CASSPRLAGGEETQYF
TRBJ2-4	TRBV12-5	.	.	TGTGCTAGTGGTTTGGTATCCATAGCCAAAAACATTCAGTACTTC	CASGLVSIAKNIQYF
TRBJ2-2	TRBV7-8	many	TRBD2	TGTGCCAGCAGCAGACTAGCGGGGGGTAAAACCGGGGAGCTGTTTTTT	CASSRLAGGKTGELFF
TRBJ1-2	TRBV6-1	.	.	TGTGCCAGCAGTGAAGTTTTGGCAGGGTCTGGCTACACCTTC	CASSEVLAGSGYTF
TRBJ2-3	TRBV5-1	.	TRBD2	TGCGCCAGCAGCTGGGGGACTAGCGGCACAGATACGCAGTATTTT	CASSWGTSGTDTQYF
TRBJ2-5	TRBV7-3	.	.	TGTGCCAGCAGCTTTGACTATCTGGAGACCCAGTACTTC	CASSFDYLETQYF
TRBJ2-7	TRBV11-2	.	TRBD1	TGTGCCAGCAGCTTAGGTTTGGGGACAGGGTTTCTTTACGAGCAGTACTTC	CASSLGLGTGFLYEQYF
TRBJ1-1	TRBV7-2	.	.	TGTGCCAGCAGCCCATATCGACATGCTGAAGCTTTCTTT	CASSPYRHAEAFF
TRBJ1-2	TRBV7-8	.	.	TGTGCCAGCAGCCTAGGACAGCGAGCTAACTATGGCTACACCTTC	CASSLGQRANYGYTF
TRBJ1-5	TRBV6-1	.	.	TGTGCCAGCAGTGAGAGCAGGGGAAATCAGCCCCAGCATTTT	CASSESRGNQPQHF